One sample yielded the 11 T cell receptor beta chains listed below, sequenced in a study of T cell responses to AZD1222 COVID-19 vaccine. Measured with immunoSEQ multiplex PCR; TCRdb has only the in-frame clones, and not every one. Counted here are 130,000 or so clones, 80% to 95% occurring once; the ten biggest clones make up over 0.85%. This material consisted of peripheral blood, taken on day 0 of MenACWY control vaccination. The source of these receptors is an adult in good health.

This clone was seen just once. The chain carries TRBV9 and TRBJ1-2; no reliable D call. Germline CDR1 reads SGDLS; CDR2 reads YYNGEE. This CDR3 has 12 residues. V was cut by 3 bases and J by 2 bases, with 5 bases left in between. CDR3 sequence (DNA): TGTGCCAGCAGCGGACGGAACTATGGCTACACCTTC. Its translation: CASSGRNYGYTF.

The chain couples TRBV6-8 to TRBJ2-6; the D gene is possibly TRBD1 (6 bases). Trimming removed 5 bases at V and 0 bases at J, with 20 bases between. CDR3 length: 19 amino acids. In germline, CDR1 is MNHGY, CDR2 SAAAGT. The CDR3, as DNA: TGTGCCAGCAGTCCGATTCCGGGACACGAAGTCTCTGGGGCCAACGTCCTGACTTTC. Protein sequence: CASSPIPGHEVSGANVLTF.

The chain is built from TRBV28 and TRBJ1-5, with a tentative D call TRBD1 (5 bases). Germline lookup yields CDR1 MDHEN and CDR2 SYDVKM. The CDR3 extends over 15 amino acids. V was cut by 1 base and J by 1 base, with 8 bases left in between. CDR3 sequence: CASSLSGHSNQPQHF. The CDR3 bases are TGTGCCAGCAGTTTATCAGGGCACAGCAATCAGCCCCAGCATTTT.

The chain recombines TRBV6-5 with TRBJ1-2; 9 nucleotides line up with TRBD1. CDR1 MNHEY and CDR2 SVGAGI come from the germline V gene. After removal of 5 bases from V and 8 bases from J, the junction contained 9 bases not matched to a gene. This CDR3 has 14 residues. The CDR3 region is CASSRRDRARGYTF. The CDR3 DNA reads TGTGCCAGCAGTCGACGGGACAGGGCTAGAGGCTACACCTTC.

This clone was picked up one time. The CDR3 DNA follows: TGTGCCAGCAGCCTCTCAGGGGGGGCTTGGGATGAGCAGTTCTTC. As protein: CASSLSGGAWDEQFF. The chain employs TRBV7-6 and TRBJ2-1; D tentatively reads TRBD1 or TRBD2 (7 bases each). Looked up from germline, CDR1 is SGHVS and CDR2 is FNYEAQ. The ends were cut back, 5 bases at V and 8 bases at J, with 19 bases in the middle. This CDR3 is built from 15 residues.

The rearrangement links TRBV2 to TRBJ1-5; a possible D gene is TRBD1 (6 bases). The CDR3 totals 15 residues. V was trimmed by 7 bases and J by 4 bases, leaving 17 bases between them. Germline CDR1 SNHLY, CDR2 FYNNEI. DNA for the CDR3: TGTGCCAGCACCGCCGATGGACAGCTAAATCAGCCCCAGCATTTT. Translating it yields CASTADGQLNQPQHF.

About this clone itself: Other nucleotide sequences from this sample produce the same CDR3. The CDR3 DNA follows: TGCGCCAGCAGCCCTCGACTCCAAGAGACCCAGTACTTC. Translation: CASSPRLQETQYF. The genes are TRBV4-3 and TRBJ2-5; D unresolved. V shed 4 bases and J shed 1 base, with 7 bases lying between them. The CDR3 runs 13 residues. Per germline, CDR1 LGHNA and CDR2 YSLEER.

The chain is built from TRBV6-5 and TRBJ1-2, with D tentatively TRBD1 (6 bases). The germline V gene has CDR1 MNHEY and CDR2 SVGAGI. V gave up 0 bases and J gave up 8 bases, with 16 bases separating them. The CDR3 runs 15 residues. CDR3: CASSYSIWGLGGYTF. The CDR3 nucleotides read TGTGCCAGCAGTTACTCGATTTGGGGGCTGGGAGGCTACACCTTC.

The chain has TRBV6-5 and TRBJ2-7, with 12 bases aligning to TRBD2. V lost 8 bases, J lost 3 bases, and 2 bases stayed unmatched. This CDR3 region has 13 residues. Germline V gene data show CDR1 as MNHEY and CDR2 as SVGAGI. CDR3 sequence (DNA): TGTGCCAGCCGACTAGCGGGGGACTACGAGCAGTACTTC. It is translated as CASRLAGDYEQYF.

CDR3 nucleotides: TGTGCCAGCTCACCGGCACAGGGAAACGAGCAGTACTTC. This translates into CASSPAQGNEQYF. This rearrangement joins TRBV18 to TRBJ2-7, with a weak D call TRBD1 (6 bases). Germline V gene sequence: CDR1 KGHSH, CDR2 LQKENI. V lost 3 bases, J lost 5 bases, and 11 bases lay in between. The CDR3 is 13 residues long.

The chain recombines TRBV15 with TRBJ1-5; TRBD1 matches 8 bases. Trimming at V came to 2 bases and at J to 6 bases, leaving 3 bases not matched to a gene. The CDR3 length is 14 residues. Germline loops: CDR1 LNHNV, CDR2 YYDKDF (reference sequence). In nucleotides, the CDR3 is TGTGCCACCAGCAGACAGGGGGCGTCTCAGCCCCAGCATTTT. It codes for CATSRQGASQPQHF.